This T cell receptor beta chain came from a study of molecular identifiers for immune sequencing clone quantification. Overall study findings and caveats: Some 970,000 naive cells reportedly did not prevent detection of spiked Jurkat TCR RNA from one cell. In naive cells, under 1% of molecules belonged to clones above 20 RNA copies, against over 97% in effector cells.

TCRdb re-analysed the PCR reads in MiXCR, keeping a single row per CDR3 protein. Here the sample spans approximately 630,000 distinct CDR3 sequences, about 25% being singletons. A few counts support this clonotype. Its target is not known. Researchers sorted naive CD8 T cells as cells that were CD8+CD4-CCR7+CD45RA+. Sequences were obtained from naive CD8+ T cells from blood, with Jurkat cell RNA spiked in. Subset denoted: FACS-sorted CD8+CD4-CCR7+CD45RA+ naive T cells. The sequence was obtained from a human donor in good health. Some libraries in this study had Jurkat cell RNA spiked in.

CDR3 region: CASSLALDRGASPLHF. The DNA for the CDR3 is TGTGCCAGCAGCTTAGCCCTGGACAGGGGGGCATCACCCCTCCACTTT. The chain uses TRBV7-9 and TRBJ1-6, with TRBD1 matching over 10 bases. Germline V gene sequence: CDR1 SEHNR, CDR2 FQNEAQ (reference sequence). CDR3 size: 16 residues. Trimming cost V 0 bases and J 10 bases; bases outside gene matches: 6.